Described below is a single T cell receptor beta chain sequence and its context. Its antigen is unidentified. Amplification used 60 Vbeta primers and 13 Jbeta primers. Source study methods: In a later analysis, roughly 11 million of tens of millions of unique beta chains occurred in at least two donors. Measured with immunoSEQ multiplex PCR; TCRdb has only the in-frame clones, and not every one. That table is the source of V, J and clone size, and D and trimming were worked out from the DNA. The sample holds some 150,000 clones, approximately 85% seen once. This sample was taken from a study of cytomegalovirus exposure and HLA in healthy donors. The V segment lost 5 bases and the J segment 5 bases; nucleotides outside the gene matches: 6. The CDR3 loop spans 14 amino acids. The germline V gene has CDR1 PRHDT and CDR2 FYEKMQ (reference sequence). Whole-study findings and limits: TCR beta chains associated with HLA were, in a later analysis, more clonally expanded than equally common others.

Source material: PBMCs. The chain employs TRBV13 and TRBJ2-7; 10 positions agree with TRBD2. This sequence was found in a man aged 45-65 years in good health and CMV-seropositive. The CDR3 loop reads CASSRASGSDEQYF. Written as DNA, the CDR3 is TGTGCCAGCAGCAGGGCTAGCGGGAGCGACGAGCAGTACTTC.